These 27 T cell receptor beta chains were all obtained from the same sample, sequenced in a study of blood T cells in healthy people across ages. PCR was performed a second time for roughly 7 to 12 cycles using a sample-barcoded 5' primer and a J-beta primer mix. TCRdb re-called the 5' RACE reads with MiXCR, one entry per CDR3 protein. Found here are fewer than 950,000 distinct CDR3 sequences, roughly 35% of them singletons; the top ten hold roughly 13%. The sample was blood. These receptors came from a young man in good health.

The CDR3 sequence: CSAYSKTSTGELFF. CDR3 nucleotide sequence: TGCAGTGCCTATTCTAAGACGAGCACCGGGGAGCTGTTTTTT. The V call is TRBV20-1, the J call TRBJ2-2; D uncertain. The CDR3 sequence is 14 residues long. Trimming took 6 bases from V and 4 from J, leaving 15 bases between them. Germline-derived CDR1 and CDR2 are DFQATT and SNEGSKA (reference sequence).

This chain joins TRBV14 and TRBJ2-3; 10 positions agree with TRBD1. Trimming at V came to 4 bases and at J to 5 bases, leaving 9 bases not matched to a gene. The CDR3 totals 16 residues. Per the germline V gene, CDR1 is SGHDN and CDR2 is FVKESK. This chain's CDR3 is CASSRFWDRGGDTQYF. The CDR3 DNA follows: TGTGCCAGCAGCCGCTTCTGGGACAGGGGTGGAGATACGCAGTATTTT.

The chain links TRBV20-1 to TRBJ2-7, with a weak D call TRBD1 (5 bases). V was cut by 1 base and J by 2 bases, with 12 bases left in between. The CDR3 has 14 residues. In germline, CDR1 is DFQATT, CDR2 SNEGSKA (reference sequence). CDR3 DNA: TGCAGTGCTAGAGTCCAGGGCCGCACCTACGAGCAGTACTTC. This sequence encodes CSARVQGRTYEQYF.

The chain combines TRBV11-1 with TRBJ1-1; D gene ambiguous. This CDR3 has 16 residues. The germline CDR1 and CDR2 sequences are SGHAT and FQDESV (reference sequence). V lost 6 bases and J lost 0, with 17 bases in between. The CDR3 DNA reads as TGTGCCAGCAGTGGACCGCCCATTGGGGTGAACACTGAAGCTTTCTTT. It yields the protein CASSGPPIGVNTEAFF.

The chain combines TRBV6-2 or TRBV6-3 with TRBJ1-2, with TRBD1 matching 9 bases. CDR1 is MNHEY, CDR2 SVGEGT, per germline. CDR3 length equals 16 residues. Trimming cost V 2 bases and J 3 bases; bases outside gene matches: 7. For the CDR3, the DNA is TGTGCCAGCAGTTACACCGGGACAGGGATTTACTATGGCTACACCTTC. This gives the protein CASSYTGTGIYYGYTF.

The V call is TRBV20-1, the J call TRBJ2-5; 8 bases align to TRBD2. The CDR3 consists of 15 residues. V shed 6 bases and J 2 bases; nucleotides not matched to a gene: 11. CDR1 is DFQATT and CDR2 is SNEGSKA in the germline V gene (reference sequence). CDR3 region: CSAGGAGDPQETQYF. CDR3 coding DNA: TGCAGTGCCGGTGGAGCGGGGGACCCTCAAGAGACCCAGTACTTC.

This chain connects TRBV7-2 to TRBJ1-1; D perhaps matches TRBD1 (6 bases). The germline V and J ends were trimmed by 3 bases and 3 bases, with 8 bases remaining between them. This CDR3 is built from 13 residues. CDR1 is SGHTA, CDR2 FQGNSA, per germline. Here the CDR3 DNA reads TGTGCCAGCAGCTTCCACAGGGACACTGAAGCTTTCTTT. Protein: CASSFHRDTEAFF.

This clonotype was seen only a few times. The J gene is TRBJ1-4, the V gene TRBV7-6; 11 bases agree with TRBD1. With 3 bases clipped from V and 8 bases from J, the junction kept 8 bases outside the gene matches. Per germline, CDR1 SGHVS and CDR2 FNYEAQ. The CDR3 length is 16 residues. The CDR3 spells CASSLGTGGDREKLFF. CDR3 bases: TGTGCCAGCAGCTTGGGGACAGGGGGTGACCGCGAAAAACTGTTTTTT.

The chain employs TRBV4-3 and TRBJ2-3; 7 bases match TRBD2. This CDR3 comprises 14 residues. CDR1 is LGHNA, CDR2 YSLEER, per germline. V lost 0 bases, J lost 6 bases, and 3 bases stayed unmatched. In DNA form, the CDR3 reads TGCGCCAGCAGCCAAGATGGGGGGGTGGATACGCAGTATTTT. As protein: CASSQDGGVDTQYF.

This clonotype has more than one count but fewer than ten. The CDR3: CAIKRQGETGELFF. The DNA of the CDR3 is TGTGCCATCAAGCGGCAGGGGGAGACCGGGGAGCTGTTTTTT. The V call is TRBV10-3, the J call TRBJ2-2; 7 bases match TRBD1. Germline CDR1 is ENHRY and CDR2 is SYGVKD. V was clipped by 7 bases and J by 5 bases; unmatched bases: 7. The CDR3 covers 14 residues.

V and J are TRBV6-2 or TRBV6-3 and TRBJ2-4, with D perhaps matching TRBD2 (6 bases). The V gene lost 7 bases and the J gene lost 13 bases, with 14 bases spanning the gap. The CDR3 has 11 residues. Germline loops: CDR1 MNHEY, CDR2 SVGEGT. CDR3 loop: CASTAGREQYF. The CDR3 DNA reads TGTGCCAGCACCGCGGGGCGTGAGCAGTACTTC.

The chain carries TRBV4-3 and TRBJ2-2, with 8 nucleotides matching TRBD1. Germline V gene data show CDR1 as LGHNA and CDR2 as YSLEER. The J segment lost 3 bases and the V segment lost 1 base, leaving 4 bases of the junction unmatched. The CDR3 runs to 16 residues. As DNA, the CDR3 is TGCGCCAGCAGCCAAGGGGGACAGGTGGACACCGGGGAGCTGTTTTTT. Translation gives CASSQGGQVDTGELFF.

V and J are TRBV4-1 and TRBJ1-2; no clear D. Per germline, CDR1 MGHRA and CDR2 YSYEKL. V lost 0 bases and J lost 2, with 13 bases in between. CDR3 length: 16 residues. The chain's CDR3 is CASSQEWTEGNYGYTF. The CDR3 DNA sequence: TGCGCCAGCAGCCAAGAATGGACCGAGGGAAACTATGGCTACACCTTC.

The V gene is TRBV12-3 or TRBV12-4, the J gene TRBJ2-1; D possibly corresponds to TRBD1 (5 bases). Trimming pared 7 bases from V and 9 bases from J, leaving 22 bases between. This CDR3 has 15 residues. CDR3 amino acids: CASTPPRAESFEQFF. The CDR3 DNA reads as TGTGCCAGCACCCCGCCCAGGGCGGAAAGCTTTGAGCAGTTCTTC.

This clonotype came up a few times. Here the CDR3 reads CASSMDTPRDGYTF. For the CDR3, the DNA is TGCGCCAGCAGCATGGACACGCCTCGGGATGGCTACACCTTC. This chain links TRBV5-1 with TRBJ1-2, with D perhaps matching TRBD1 (5 bases). This CDR3 region has 14 residues. From germline, CDR1 is SGHRS and CDR2 YFSETQ. V was pared by 4 bases and J by 6 bases, with 16 bases between.

This clonotype was seen a single time. The chain employs TRBV20-1 and TRBJ2-3; TRBD1 matches 10 bases. J was trimmed by 5 bases and V by 6 bases; bases with no gene match: 11. Germline-derived CDR1 and CDR2 are DFQATT and SNEGSKA (reference sequence). The CDR3 has 15 amino acids. The CDR3 DNA reads as TGCAGTGCCGGGAGGGACAGGGGAGAGGTAGATACGCAGTATTTT. Translation gives CSAGRDRGEVDTQYF.

This clonotype occurred a few times. The chain has TRBV27 and TRBJ1-1; no definite D call. The germline CDR1 and CDR2 sequences are MNHEY and SMNVEV (reference sequence). V was clipped by 9 bases and J by 0 bases, with 11 bases between them. The CDR3 has 13 residues. CDR3 amino acids: CARAAELNTEAFF. CDR3 bases: TGTGCCAGAGCAGCCGAGCTGAACACTGAAGCTTTCTTT.

The gene calls are TRBV3-1 and TRBJ2-4; unclear D gene. The J call may be mistaken, given a closer DNA end match to TRBJ2-7. The CDR3 contains 14 residues. CDR1 LGHDT and CDR2 YNNKEL come from the germline V gene (reference sequence). The CDR3 sequence: CASSQVGGYDEQYF. CDR3 DNA sequence: TGTGCCAGCAGCCAAGTCGGCGGATACGACGAGCAGTACTTC.

The V call is TRBV6-5, the J call TRBJ2-3, with D perhaps given as TRBD1 or TRBD2 (6 bases each). The germline V gene encodes CDR1 MNHEY and CDR2 SVGAGI. This CDR3 has 18 amino acids. Trimming stripped 4 bases from V and 0 bases from J, with 20 bases between. Written as DNA, the CDR3 is TGTGCCAGCAGTTCCCCGACGACTACAGGGACTAGCACAGATACGCAGTATTTT. This sequence encodes CASSSPTTTGTSTDTQYF.

This clonotype turned up a few times. This chain joins TRBV28 and TRBJ2-7; D tentatively fits TRBD1 or TRBD2 (6 bases each). The CDR3 loop spans 13 amino acids. Trimming cost V 4 bases and J 5 bases, with 12 bases left between them. CDR1 is MDHEN and CDR2 is SYDVKM in the germline V gene. The CDR3 sequence is CASSSTRGDEQYF. For the CDR3, the DNA is TGTGCCAGCAGTTCCACGAGGGGGGACGAGCAGTACTTC.

In this sample, this clonotype turned up many times. This chain links TRBV29-1 with TRBJ2-1, with TRBD2 matching over 11 bases. This CDR3 is built from 15 residues. Losses at the gene ends were 8 bases for V and 9 bases for J; bases not matched to a gene: 15. Germline V gene lookup returns CDR1 SQVTM and CDR2 ANQGSEA. The CDR3 spells CSFRTASGGWGEQFF. In nucleotides, the CDR3 is TGCAGCTTTCGAACGGCTAGCGGGGGGTGGGGTGAGCAGTTCTTC.

Only a few counts were recorded for this clonotype. A read error may explain this, as a much larger clone is one base away. The V gene is TRBV5-1, the J gene TRBJ2-5; tentative D call: TRBD2 (6 bases). Trimming left V 3 bases short and J 11 bases short, with 20 bases between. Germline CDR1 reads SGHRS; CDR2 reads YFSETQ. This CDR3 contains 14 residues. CDR3 in amino acids: CASSSEGLTNEQYF. CDR3 sequence (DNA): TGCGCCAGCAGCTCGGAGGGGCTTACCAATGAGCAGTACTTC.

Notes on this clonotype: This could be a read error, since a much larger clone is one nucleotide away. The chain carries TRBV4-1 and TRBJ2-1; perhaps TRBD2 as D (6 bases). V lost 3 bases, J lost 7 bases, and 16 bases lay in between. The CDR3 totals 15 residues. From germline, CDR1 is MGHRA and CDR2 YSYEKL. Here the CDR3 reads CASSHDSGGPNEQFF. The CDR3 bases are TGCGCCAGCAGCCATGATAGCGGTGGCCCGAATGAGCAGTTCTTC.

This clonotype was seen more than once but under ten times. CDR3: CASSHQPSPATRVADTQYF. The CDR3 DNA follows: TGTGCCAGCAGCCACCAACCTAGCCCCGCGACCCGGGTGGCAGATACGCAGTATTTT. This chain joins TRBV3-1 and TRBJ2-3; weak D call: TRBD2 (5 bases). In germline, CDR1 is LGHDT, CDR2 YNNKEL (reference sequence). Trimming stripped 3 bases from V and 4 bases from J, with 26 bases between. The length of the CDR3 is 19 residues.

This clonotype has just a few counts. V and J are TRBV7-9 and TRBJ2-7; D tentatively fits TRBD1 or TRBD2 (5 bases each). CDR3 size: 13 residues. V lost 10 bases to trimming and J lost 3 bases, with 16 bases between them. The germline V gene has CDR1 SEHNR and CDR2 FQNEAQ (reference sequence). The CDR3 region is CATEGQGVYEQYF. The CDR3 bases are TGTGCCACCGAAGGGCAGGGAGTCTACGAGCAGTACTTC.

This clonotype was observed at least ten times. The chain joins TRBV9 to TRBJ1-2; maybe TRBD1 (6 bases). The CDR3 sequence is 13 residues long. The germline V gene has CDR1 SGDLS and CDR2 YYNGEE. V lost 3 bases to trimming and J lost 8 bases, with 14 bases between them. The chain's CDR3 is CASSAGGVGGYTF. In DNA form, the CDR3 reads TGTGCCAGCAGCGCCGGGGGCGTCGGCGGCTACACCTTC.

In its sample, this clonotype was seen a few times. The V gene is TRBV5-1, the J gene TRBJ2-7; 9 nucleotides agree with TRBD2. V gave up 2 bases and J gave up 7 bases; unmatched junction bases: 13. Germline V gives CDR1 SGHRS, CDR2 YFSETQ. The CDR3 is made up of 16 amino acids. The CDR3 sequence is CASSFWPPRGGNEQYF. The CDR3 nucleotides are TGCGCCAGCAGCTTCTGGCCTCCGCGGGGGGGAAATGAGCAGTACTTC.